The TCR beta chain under discussion was sequenced for a study of beta chain features in type 1 diabetes (dated by TCRdb to the late 2010s). Regarding the study in general: No differences in mean age, gender distribution, total cell number or subset yield were found between patients and healthy donors. The study compared TCRB repertoires of sorted circulating CD4+ T cell subsets between recently diagnosed type 1 diabetes patients and matched healthy donors. A total of 107,917,701 sorted cells were examined across all samples, and the number of cells per subset was strongly correlated with RNA yield. Regulatory and stem cell-like memory subsets were isolated from only 8 patients and roughly 8 healthy donors, whereas naive and central memory subsets came from all 30 or so donors.

Overall study results and their limits: A moderate but significant shortening of TCRB CDR3 length was observed in type 1 diabetes patients in all four CD4+ subsets. Patients with type 1 diabetes made fewer insertions and deleted more nucleotides at VDJ recombination sites, implying thymic rearrangement abnormalities. Naive, central memory and regulatory TCRB repertoires appeared to be more alike among patients than among healthy donors. Shorter templates might have been favored by PCR, but patient and control samples were amplified and corrected together, so both groups would have been affected equally by any skew. Because cDNA was sequenced instead of genomic DNA, activated cells with high expression could be over-represented, although the groups did not differ in activation or CD3 levels. Because small numbers of individuals were included in the HLA sub-analyses, any influence of HLA type on TCRB rearrangement was left unresolved.

The CDR1 and CDR2 encoded by the germline V gene are SQVTM and ANQGSEA. Spanning cysteine to phenylalanine, the CDR3 consists of 12 amino acids. Only the CDR3 region is kept as DNA, spanning 36 bases read in frame from base 1. V is shortened by 4 bases, J by 5 bases, and the region joining them spans 11 bases. As concerns this clone: Its antigen remains unidentified. No base quality values were provided; no much bigger clone lies one nucleotide off.

The entire amount of isolated RNA was reverse transcribed using the High Capacity cDNA Reverse Transcription Kit, so the sequenced TCRB transcripts were expressed ones. Naive, central memory and regulatory T cell samples underwent deep immunoSEQ sequencing, averaging roughly 3.3 million total reads per sample. Sorted cells were lysed in RLT buffer, and RNA was extracted using DNase-treated RNeasy Micro or Mini kits according to cell number. To prevent cross-contamination, every cell subset was processed on its own, while patient and healthy donor samples were processed together. The immunoSEQ multiplex PCR was used to amplify TCRB sequences from cDNA, yielding 87-bp fragments that span the CDR3 region. The amplicons were sequenced using the Illumina HiSeq platform. Turning to the authors' computational methods: Synthetic template baselines were used to correct PCR bias computationally, reads within Hamming distance 2 were collapsed together, and singletons that could not be merged were discarded. Reads were aligned against IMGT to assign V, D and J genes, CDR3 length and insertions or deletions at six rearrangement sites. Clonotype counts were normalized to sorted cell number within each subset before computing true diversity and Gini coefficients with the tcR R package. The overlap coefficient, calculated on TCRB nucleotide sequences, was used to measure repertoire sharing. TCRdb mirrors the immuneACCESS table, restricted to in-frame sequences. Some clones are absent from its copies; in checked studies, under half trace to an unresolved V gene, and the reason for the others is unknown. That table furnishes V, J and clone size, whereas the DNA furnished D and trimming. The sample has 200,000 to 250,000 clones on record, about 25% of them singletons. The ten largest clones take up about 3.9% of the sample.

From each donor, a single peripheral blood sample of about 100 mL on average was drawn into heparinised tubes. Using a panel that included CD45RO, CCR7, CD25, CD127, CD95 and CD27, naive, central memory, regulatory and stem cell-like memory CD4+ T cells were sorted on a BD FACSAria II. A purity above 98% was achieved for all sorted populations. PBMCs were isolated right away by Lymphoprep density gradient centrifugation and were stained directly, without culture. Samples were stained and sorted in pairs, with one healthy donor and one patient per experiment, so that batch effects were minimized. The TCR was taken from a man aged 25-45 years in good health. The V and J segments used are TRBV29-1 and TRBJ1-1, with no D gene named confidently. Input material: central memory CD4+ T cells from blood. CDR3 loop: CSVARIGTEAFF. Here is the DNA: TGCAGCGTTGCCCGGATTGGGACTGAAGCTTTCTTT.